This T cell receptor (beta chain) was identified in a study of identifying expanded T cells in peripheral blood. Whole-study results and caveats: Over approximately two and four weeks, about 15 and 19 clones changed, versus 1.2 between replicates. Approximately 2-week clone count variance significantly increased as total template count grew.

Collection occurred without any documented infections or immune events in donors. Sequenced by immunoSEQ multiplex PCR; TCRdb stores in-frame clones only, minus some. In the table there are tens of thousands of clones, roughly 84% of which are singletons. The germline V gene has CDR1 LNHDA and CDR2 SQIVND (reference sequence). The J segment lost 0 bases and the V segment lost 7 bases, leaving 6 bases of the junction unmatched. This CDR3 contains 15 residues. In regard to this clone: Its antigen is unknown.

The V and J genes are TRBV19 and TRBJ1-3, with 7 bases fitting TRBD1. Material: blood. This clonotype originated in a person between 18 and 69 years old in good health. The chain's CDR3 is CASNRQGGSGNTIYF. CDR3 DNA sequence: TGTGCCAGTAACCGACAGGGAGGCTCTGGAAACACCATATATTTT.